This T cell receptor beta chain appears in the sequencing data of a study of technical replicates of blood from several donors (dated by TCRdb to the late 2010s). V is cut by 1 base and J by 4 bases, and the space between the germline ends is 20 bases. According to the germline V gene (reference sequence), CDR1 reads GTSNPN and CDR2 reads SVGIG. The CDR3 spans 16 residues, from the cysteine through the phenylalanine. The only DNA kept is the CDR3, 48 bases in frame from the first base. The library was generated by the immunoSEQ multiplex PCR assay. In its TCRdb copy, this immuneACCESS table keeps in-frame sequences only and misses some clones. Where compared with another copy, unresolved V genes explain less than half of these, and the others have no known cause. This sample lists 60,000 to 75,000 clones; approximately 87% were detected once. The ten top clones hold 4% to 6.5% of the sample. As concerns this clone: Its antigen remains unidentified. No much larger clone exists at a distance of one base, and base qualities are not known.

The sequence is built from TRBV30 and TRBJ2-7, and the D gene may be TRBD2, 7 bases matching. Sequenced material: PBMCs. The receptor was derived from a human donor in good health. Some clones in this sample may be carry-over from other donors' samples. The CDR3 is CAWSDLGGGSGYEQYF. The sequenced DNA: TGTGCCTGGAGTGACTTAGGGGGGGGGTCGGGTTACGAGCAGTACTTC.